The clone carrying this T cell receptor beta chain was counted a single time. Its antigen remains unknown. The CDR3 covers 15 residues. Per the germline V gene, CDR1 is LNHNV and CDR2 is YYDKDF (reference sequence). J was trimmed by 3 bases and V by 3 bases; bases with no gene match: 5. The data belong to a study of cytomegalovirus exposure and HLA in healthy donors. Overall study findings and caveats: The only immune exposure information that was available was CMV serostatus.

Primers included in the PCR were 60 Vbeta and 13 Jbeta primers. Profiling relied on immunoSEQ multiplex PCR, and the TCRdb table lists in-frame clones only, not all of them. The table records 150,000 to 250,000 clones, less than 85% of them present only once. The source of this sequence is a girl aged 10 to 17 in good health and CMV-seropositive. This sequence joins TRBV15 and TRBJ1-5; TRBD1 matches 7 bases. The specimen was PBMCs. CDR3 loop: CATSRTTGVNQPQHF. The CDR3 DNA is TGTGCCACCAGCAGGACAACAGGGGTCAATCAGCCCCAGCATTTT.